This TCR beta chain originates from a study of T cells after yellow fever vaccination. Study-wide results and limits: The booster saw the reappearance of most primary-vaccination clones (about 95% CD4, about 90% CD8).

The CDR3 runs 14 residues. Germline-derived CDR1 and CDR2 are SGHRS and YFSETQ. V lost 5 bases and J lost 5; bases outside the gene matches: 6. A process of 5'RACE template switching, which added a universal primer site and UMIs, was used to make TCR cDNA. TCRdb recomputed calls from the 5' RACE reads with MiXCR, one row per CDR3 protein. Here the sample spans 300,000 to 400,000 distinct CDR3 sequences, 3% to 4.5% being singletons. Regarding this clonotype: The target antigen is unknown.

The chain has TRBV5-1 and TRBJ2-1; 8 nucleotides match TRBD2. The TCR sequence derives from a man younger than 35 who received the YFV17D yellow fever vaccine. Sequences were derived from PBMCs, sampled 5 days after the yellow fever booster vaccination. The CDR3 protein is CASSRGGKNNEQFF. CDR3 DNA sequence: TGCGCCAGCAGTCGGGGGGGGAAAAACAATGAGCAGTTCTTC. The whole variable domain, filled in from reference TRBV5-1 and TRBJ2-1, reads KAGVTQTPRYLIKTRGQQVTLSCSPISGHRSVSWYQQTPGQGLQFLFEYFSETQRNKGNFPGRFSGRQFSNSRSEMNVSTLELGDSALYLCASSRGGKNNEQFFGPGTRLTVL.